This TCR beta chain stems from a study of T cells in Graves' hyperthyroidism and ophthalmopathy. On the study more broadly: Peripheral blood draws took place at initial diagnosis, ahead of any treatment. Regarding the study as a whole: Ophthalmopathy onset followed model prediction by a median roughly six months. The authors' 13 V-J model separated ophthalmopathy from stable hyperthyroidism.

Comments on this clonotype: Its antigen is not identified.

Ophthalmopathy cases scored 3 or more on the Clinical Activity Score and 4 or more on NOSPECS grade, with duration below 3 months. V dropped 9 bases and J dropped 0 bases, with 9 bases sitting between them. This CDR3 has 14 amino acids. RNA transcripts gave rise to amplified TCR beta CDR3 regions. The HTBI set primed first-round TCR CDR3 RT-PCR. TCRdb independently ran MiXCR on the multiplex PCR reads; one entry per CDR3 protein. Among roughly 640,000 distinct CDR3 sequences listed, about a sixth were seen once. This chain uses TRBV12-3 or TRBV12-4 with TRBJ2-6; D gene unclear. The TCR originated in a woman aged 40 to 50 with Graves' ophthalmopathy. Input material: blood. The CDR3 region is CASPRSSGANVLTF. The CDR3, as DNA: TGTGCCAGTCCCCGGAGCTCTGGGGCCAACGTCCTGACTTTC.